The clone carrying this T cell receptor beta chain was recorded only once. This sample was included in a study of shared clonotypes between healthy human individuals. CDR3 length: 17 residues. V dropped 5 bases and J dropped 2; count of bases not matched to a gene: 11. Per the germline V gene, CDR1 is SEHNR and CDR2 is FQNEAQ (reference sequence). Investigators spread the genomic DNA of each subset evenly over several immunoSEQ plates. The method was immunoSEQ multiplex PCR; TCRdb's version includes in-frame clones alone and lacks a portion of them. The table shows 1.4 million or so clones, with approximately 98.5% occurring only once.

The material sequenced was naive CD4+ T cells sorted from blood. Subset described: CD45RA+ positively selected. The chain couples TRBV7-9 to TRBJ2-1, with TRBD1 matching over 8 bases. The source of this sequence is a man aged 30 to 45 in good health. Here the CDR3 reads CASSTGGLASTYNEQFF. The CDR3 region has the DNA TGTGCCAGCAGCACAGGGGGGCTAGCGAGTACCTACAATGAGCAGTTCTTC.